This TCR beta chain was documented in a study of high-grade serous ovarian cancer treatment subgroups. Study-wide background: Each sample yielded on average 7,494 unique TCR beta rearrangements from some 14,000 reads.

Tumor samples were taken before definitive surgery or chemotherapy. Notes on this clone: The target antigen is unknown.

The study, taken as a whole, reports: Tumors within one patient showed repertoire similarity of roughly 0.11 to 0.79. Only CDR3 was analyzed; CDR1 and CDR2 were not. Spatial context was lost because tumors were sequenced in bulk.

CDR1 and CDR2 (germline): SGHDN, FVKESK. The CDR3 runs 15 residues. The junction had 9 bases not matched to a gene; V was cut back by 1 base and J by 7 bases. Assay used: immunoSEQ multiplex PCR; TCRdb lists only in-frame clones, some missing. In the table there are around 12,000 clones, roughly 87% of which are singletons. The receptor was isolated from a human donor with high-grade serous ovarian cancer. The source material was tumor tissue. The J gene is TRBJ2-7, the V gene TRBV14, with 8 bases matching TRBD1. CDR3 nucleotide sequence: TGTGCCAGCAGCCAAGTCTTGGGACAGGCTCGTGAGCAGTACTTC. Its translation: CASSQVLGQAREQYF.